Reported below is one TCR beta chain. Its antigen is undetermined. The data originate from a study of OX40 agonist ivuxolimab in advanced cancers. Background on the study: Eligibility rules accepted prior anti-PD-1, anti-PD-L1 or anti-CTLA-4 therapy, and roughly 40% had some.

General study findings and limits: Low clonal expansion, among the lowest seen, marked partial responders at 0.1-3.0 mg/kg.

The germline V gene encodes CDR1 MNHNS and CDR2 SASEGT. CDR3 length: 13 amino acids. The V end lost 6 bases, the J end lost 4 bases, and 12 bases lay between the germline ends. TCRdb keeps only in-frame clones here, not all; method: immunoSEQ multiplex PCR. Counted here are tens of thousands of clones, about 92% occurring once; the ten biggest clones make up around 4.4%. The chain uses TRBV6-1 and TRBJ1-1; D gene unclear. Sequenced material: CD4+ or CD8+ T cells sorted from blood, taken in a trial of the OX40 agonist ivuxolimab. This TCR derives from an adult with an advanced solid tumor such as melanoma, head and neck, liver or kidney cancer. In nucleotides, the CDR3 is TGTGCCAGCAGGTCTCCAGGAATCACTGAAGCTTTCTTT. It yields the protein CASRSPGITEAFF.